This TCR beta chain was profiled in a study of blood T cell repertoires in COVID-19. Study background: T cells, B-cell-depleted T cells, or PBMCs provided the cDNA or gDNA that served as material.

Trimming took 8 bases from V and 4 from J; bases not matched to a gene: 9. Germline CDR1 is LNHDA and CDR2 is SQIVND (reference sequence). The length of the CDR3 is 15 residues. Here immunoSEQ multiplex PCR was the method, and the copy in TCRdb shows in-frame clones only, minus some. Here the sample spans about 250,000 clones, 75% to 85% being singletons. The chain has TRBV19 and TRBJ2-1; TRBD1 matches 9 bases. Sequenced sample: peripheral blood. This TCR derives from a human donor in a cohort sampled during active COVID-19. The DNA of the CDR3 is TGTGCCAGTCTATCCGGGGGGACAGGGTACAATGAGCAGTTCTTC. Translation gives CASLSGGTGYNEQFF.